The following is a TCR beta chain sequence with its context. Time point reported: blood 4 weeks post-SBRT, at nephrectomy. Stated treatment: 15 Gy SBRT to primary tumor, nephrectomy 4 weeks later. Serial blood draws occurred at baseline and 2 and 4 weeks post-SBRT. This sample is part of a study of radiation and T cells in renal cell carcinoma. Using immunoSEQ multiplex PCR, the repertoire was profiled, and TCRdb retains in-frame clones only, with some absent. The sample yields roughly 61,000 clones, about 83% seen once. Germline values: CDR1 SEHNR, CDR2 FQNEAQ (reference sequence). V was trimmed by 8 bases and J by 2 bases, leaving 16 bases between them. The CDR3 totals 15 residues.

The origin of this receptor is a man in his fifties or sixties with renal cell carcinoma. The material was blood, obtained from a patient whose treatment included radiotherapy and nephrectomy. The V and J genes are TRBV7-9 and TRBJ2-1; D perhaps matches TRBD2 (6 bases). The CDR3 bases are TGTGCCAGCGCTAGGGGAGCGGGTACCTACAATGAGCAGTTCTTC. This gives the protein CASARGAGTYNEQFF.